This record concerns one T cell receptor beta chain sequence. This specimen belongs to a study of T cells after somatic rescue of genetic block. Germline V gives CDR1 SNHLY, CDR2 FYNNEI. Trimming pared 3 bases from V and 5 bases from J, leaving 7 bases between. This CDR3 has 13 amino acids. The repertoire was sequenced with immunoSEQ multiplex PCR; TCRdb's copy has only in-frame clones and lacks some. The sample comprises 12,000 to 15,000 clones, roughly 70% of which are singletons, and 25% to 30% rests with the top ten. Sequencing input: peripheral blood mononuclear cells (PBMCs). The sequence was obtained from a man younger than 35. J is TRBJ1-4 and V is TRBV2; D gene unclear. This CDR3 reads CASSEGTNEKLFF. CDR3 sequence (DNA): TGTGCCAGCAGTGAGGGCACAAATGAAAAACTGTTTTTT.